The subject of this entry is one T cell receptor beta chain. Germline loops: CDR1 SGDLS, CDR2 YYNGEE. CDR3 length: 14 residues. V lost 4 bases, J lost 4 bases, and 4 bases stayed unmatched. The entry originates in a study of blood T cell repertoires in COVID-19. Across the study: Whether acute or convalescent, the COVID-19 samples came from the United States, Italy and Spain. T cells, B-cell-depleted T cells, or PBMCs supplied cDNA or gDNA.

Followed over time, Seattle patients had been enrolled while infection was active. Per the original methods: The assay estimated nucleated cells by amplifying reference gene primers. Profiling relied on immunoSEQ multiplex PCR, and the TCRdb table lists in-frame clones only, not all of them. Clonal size and the V and J genes are those of that table, whereas D and trimming came from the DNA. The table lists around 210,000 clones, around 80% of them singletons. This sequence joins TRBV9 and TRBJ1-3, with 8 bases lining up with TRBD1. The receptor was derived from a woman older than 75 with COVID-19, enrolled during active disease. Sequences were obtained from peripheral blood. This chain's CDR3 is CASSNQGAGNTIYF. CDR3 nucleotides: TGTGCCAGCAGCAACCAGGGGGCGGGAAACACCATATATTTT.